This T cell receptor (beta chain) was sequenced for a study of shared clonotypes between healthy human individuals. Regarding the study as a whole: An expected dependence of interdonor clonotype sharing on sequencing depth was noted.

A few counts support this clone. Its antigen is undetermined. The healthy adult donors were HIV-negative and reported no recent acute infections or vaccinations. The authors divided CD4+ cells into CD45RA+ naive and CD45RA-negative memory subsets. The data were produced by immunoSEQ multiplex PCR, yet TCRdb's version contains in-frame clones alone and is incomplete. The sample lists millions of clones; more than 90% were seen once. This CDR3 has 13 amino acids. Germline V gene lookup returns CDR1 MNHEY and CDR2 SVGAGI. V was pared by 5 bases and J by 10 bases, with 5 bases of the junction left unmatched.

Sample: naive CD4+ T cells sorted from blood. This sample's subset: CD45RA+ positively selected. This TCR was sampled from a man aged 18 to 35 in good health. This chain connects TRBV6-5 to TRBJ1-6; TRBD1 aligns across 7 bases. In DNA form, the CDR3 reads TGTGCCAGCAGTAAGGGACAGCTCTCACCCCTCCACTTT. It is translated as CASSKGQLSPLHF.